This is a list of T cell receptor beta chains from one sample in a study of blood T cell repertoires in COVID-19. The table came from immunoSEQ multiplex PCR; TCRdb's copy has only in-frame clones and leaves some out. There are 250,000 to 350,000 clones in the sample; around 89% occur only once, and around 0.8% lies in the top ten. The sample taken for sequencing was peripheral blood. These receptor sequences come from a man aged 25-45 years with acute or convalescent COVID-19. The CDR3 runs from the conserved cysteine through the conserved F or W. D genes are given only for firm matches. Size tells how often a clone was seen (once, few, many) or the class of an expanded clone, and some rows leave it out.

NA	TRBV10-3	NA	TRBJ2-5	TGTGCCATCGGCCAAAGGGACTTACAAGAGACCCAGTACTTC	CAIGQRDLQETQYF
NA	TRBV5-1	NA	TRBJ2-3	TGCGCCAGCAGCTTGCAGTCTAGCACAGATACGCAGTATTTT	CASSLQSSTDTQYF
TRBD2	TRBV15	NA	TRBJ2-5	TGTGCCACCAGCAGAGTCTTTCGCGGGGGGGCTCGGGAGACCCAGTACTTC	CATSRVFRGGARETQYF
TRBD1	TRBV4-1	once	TRBJ1-2	TGCGCCAGCAGCCACACAACAGGGGGCTTTGGCTACACCTTC	CASSHTTGGFGYTF
TRBD1	TRBV7-6	NA	TRBJ1-4	TGTGCCAGCAGCCGGGACAGGGGTGAAAAACTGTTTTTT	CASSRDRGEKLFF
NA	TRBV3-1/TRBV3-2	NA	TRBJ1-2	TGTGCCAGCACCGGCGTCTCGGGGACTTCTGATAACTATGGCTACACCTTC	CASTGVSGTSDNYGYTF
TRBD1	TRBV6-1	NA	TRBJ1-4	TGTGCCAGCAGTGACAGACAGGGGGCAGGCGAAAAACTGTTTTTT	CASSDRQGAGEKLFF
TRBD2	TRBV2	once	TRBJ2-7	TGTGCCAGCGAGGACGGGGGGGGCCTCCTTTCCGAGCAGTACTTC	CASEDGGGLLSEQYF
TRBD2	TRBV6-1	NA	TRBJ2-7	TGTGCCAGCAGTGACACTAGCGGGGGTCCCTACGAGCAGTACTTC	CASSDTSGGPYEQYF
NA	TRBV6-5	once	TRBJ2-7	TGTGCCACCAAGACTAGTGTTTACTACGAGCAGTACTTC	CATKTSVYYEQYF
NA	TRBV5-4	NA	TRBJ2-7	TGTGCCAGCAGCTTGCCAGGGGACCTAACCTACGAGCAGTACTTC	CASSLPGDLTYEQYF
TRBD1	TRBV5-1	NA	TRBJ2-3	TGCGCCAGCAGCCATACAGGGGGCTCGCTTCCGAATACGCAGTATTTT	CASSHTGGSLPNTQYF
TRBD1	TRBV6-4	NA	TRBJ2-2	TGTGCCAGCAAGATCGAACAGGGGATAAGCGGGGAGCTGTTTTTT	CASKIEQGISGELFF
NA	TRBV10-1	NA	TRBJ2-3	TGCGCCAGCTCCCGCTGGGGGACTGACACAGATACGCAGTATTTT	CASSRWGTDTDTQYF
TRBD1	TRBV28	NA	TRBJ1-2	TGTGCCAGCGACCGTACGGGACAGGAGAACTATGGCTACACCTTC	CASDRTGQENYGYTF
NA	TRBV7-2	NA	TRBJ2-5	TGTGCCAGCAGCTTAGCGGGTTCCCAGCGCCAAGAGACCCAGTACTTC	CASSLAGSQRQETQYF
NA	TRBV2	NA	TRBJ1-5	TGTGCCAGCAGTGAATGGGCCTGGGCAGGTGATCATCAGCCCCAGCATTTT	CASSEWAWAGDHQPQHF
NA	TRBV5-1	NA	TRBJ1-2	TGCGCCAGCAGCCCCCGGGCTCTAGGTGGACAGTATGGCTACACCTTC	CASSPRALGGQYGYTF
TRBD2	TRBV5-4	NA	TRBJ2-7	TGTGCCAGCAGCCCTAGGACTAGCGGGGTAAGCGAGCAGTACTTC	CASSPRTSGVSEQYF
TRBD1	TRBV19	NA	TRBJ1-2	TGTGCCAGCATGGGACAGGGGCGACCTCGCTATGGCTACACCTTC	CASMGQGRPRYGYTF
NA	TRBV18	NA	TRBJ1-1	TGTGCCAGCTCACCAATGGCAGTTACCTTGAACACTGAAGCTTTCTTT	CASSPMAVTLNTEAFF
NA	TRBV5-5	once	TRBJ2-7	TGTGCCAGCAGCTTTATAACAGGAACCTCCTACGAGCAGTACTTC	CASSFITGTSYEQYF
TRBD1	TRBV2	NA	TRBJ2-5	TGTGCCAGCAGCACCGCGGGGACAGGACAAGAGACCCAGTACTTC	CASSTAGTGQETQYF
NA	TRBV4-1	few	TRBJ1-5	TGCGCCAGCAGCCACGGCTGGGGAGGGATGAGCAATCAGCCCCAGCATTTT	CASSHGWGGMSNQPQHF
NA	TRBV5-1	NA	TRBJ2-1	TGCGCCAGCAGCTCAGGACAGGGAGGGGGCGATGAGCAGTTCTTC	CASSSGQGGGDEQFF
NA	TRBV12-3/TRBV12-4	NA	TRBJ1-2	TGTGCCAGCAGTTCTGACGGGGACTCTGGCTACACCTTC	CASSSDGDSGYTF
NA	TRBV30	NA	TRBJ1-1	TGTGCCTGGAGTGTACACAGGAACACTGAAGCTTTCTTT	CAWSVHRNTEAFF
NA	TRBV4-1	NA	TRBJ2-1	TGCGCCAGCAGCCAAACTGCCTACAATGAGCAGTTCTTC	CASSQTAYNEQFF
NA	TRBV7-6	NA	TRBJ2-3	TGTGCCAGCAGCCCACTTGGAGCGGCCACAGATACGCAGTATTTT	CASSPLGAATDTQYF
TRBD2	TRBV4-2	NA	TRBJ2-1	TGTGCCAGCAGCCAGTTCATAGCGGGAAGCTCCTACAATGAGCAGTTCTTC	CASSQFIAGSSYNEQFF
NA	TRBV15	NA	TRBJ2-1	TGTGCCACCGGACCCGGCCTTAGCGGATCCTCCTACAATGAGCAGTTCTTC	CATGPGLSGSSYNEQFF
NA	TRBV21-1	NA	TRBJ1-1	TGTGCCAGCAGCAAAATTTGCACGGGACAGATCACTGAAGCTTTCTTT	CASSKICTGQITEAFF
NA	TRBV19	few	TRBJ1-5	TGTGCCAGTAGTATAGGGAGGCCGGGGCAGCCCCAGCATTTT	CASSIGRPGQPQHF
NA	TRBV28	NA	TRBJ1-5	TGTGCCAGCAGAAGGGGGGGCCGAGGCAGCAATCAGCCCCAGCATTTT	CASRRGGRGSNQPQHF
NA	TRBV19	NA	TRBJ2-3	TGTGCCAGTAGTATAGAGGGAGGAGATACGCAGTATTTT	CASSIEGGDTQYF
NA	TRBV6-5	NA	TRBJ1-3	TGTGCCAGCAGTCTTCGTTTCTCTGGAAACACCATATATTTT	CASSLRFSGNTIYF